This T cell receptor beta chain comes out of a study of cytomegalovirus exposure and HLA in healthy donors. Comments on this clone: What it recognizes is unknown.

Study results and limitations: A previous analysis found most TCR beta V segments productive roughly 87% or roughly 30% of the time. HLA restriction was apparent for most CMV-associated TCR beta chains in a later analysis.

The PCR employed 60 Vbeta primers together with 13 Jbeta primers. The method was immunoSEQ multiplex PCR; TCRdb's version includes in-frame clones alone and lacks a portion of them. This table has fewer than 120,000 clones, about 80% appearing once. Sequencing was done on a sample of PBMCs. The TCR sequence derives from a man under 40 in good health and CMV-seropositive.

In nucleotides, the CDR3 is TGTGCCAGCAGGTGGGGTAGCGCCTACGAGCAGTACTTC. The encoded protein is CASRWGSAYEQYF. This rearrangement joins TRBV13 to TRBJ2-7, with D possibly matching TRBD2 (5 bases). Per germline, CDR1 PRHDT and CDR2 FYEKMQ (reference sequence). The V end lost 6 bases, the J end lost 2 bases, and 11 bases lay between the germline ends. The CDR3 totals 13 residues.